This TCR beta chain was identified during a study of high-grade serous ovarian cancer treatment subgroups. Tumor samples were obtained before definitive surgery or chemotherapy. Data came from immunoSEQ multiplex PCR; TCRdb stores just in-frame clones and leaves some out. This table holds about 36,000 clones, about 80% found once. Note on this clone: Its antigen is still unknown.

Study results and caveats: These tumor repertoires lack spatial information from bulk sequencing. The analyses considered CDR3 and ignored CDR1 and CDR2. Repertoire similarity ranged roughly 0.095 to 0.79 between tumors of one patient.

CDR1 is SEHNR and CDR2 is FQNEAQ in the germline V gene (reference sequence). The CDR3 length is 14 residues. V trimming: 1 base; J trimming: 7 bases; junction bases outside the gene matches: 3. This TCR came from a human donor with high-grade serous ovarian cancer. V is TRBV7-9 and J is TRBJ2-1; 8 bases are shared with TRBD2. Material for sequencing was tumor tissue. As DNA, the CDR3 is TGTGCCAGCAGCTTAGATCTAGCGGGTAATGAGCAGTTCTTC. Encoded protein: CASSLDLAGNEQFF.